This T cell receptor (beta chain) derives from a study of human T cells and chemical hapten exposure. Time point indicated: patch test 2, 6 weeks after DPC sensitization. The treatment was: therapeutic diphenylcyclopropenone sensitization with weekly scalp DPC. TCRdb used MiXCR to reprocess the RACE reads, holding one entry per CDR3 protein. Among 89,000 or so distinct CDR3 sequences, about 6.6% were seen once, and the ten largest hold approximately 1.2%. This clonotype appeared many times. The ends were cut back, 2 bases at V and 4 bases at J, with 15 bases in the middle. From germline, CDR1 is SGHRS and CDR2 YFSETQ. There are 15 residues in the CDR3.

The receptor comes from a woman aged 25 to 39 with alopecia areata. Some clones in this sample may be carry-over from other donors' samples. This sequence joins TRBV5-1 and TRBJ1-1; possibly TRBD1 for D (5 bases). Sequencing was performed on whole blood, taken in connection with sensitization to the hapten diphenylcyclopropenone (DPC). CDR3 sequence reads: CASSFLVSGSTEAFF. CDR3 bases: TGCGCCAGCAGCTTCCTCGTCTCAGGGTCCACTGAAGCTTTCTTT. Filled out from reference TRBV5-1 and TRBJ1-1, the complete variable domain reads KAGVTQTPRYLIKTRGQQVTLSCSPISGHRSVSWYQQTPGQGLQFLFEYFSETQRNKGNFPGRFSGRQFSNSRSEMNVSTLELGDSALYLCASSFLVSGSTEAFFGQGTRLTVV.